Shown below are 28 T cell receptor beta chains from a single sample sequenced in a study of CD8+ T cells in alopecia areata. Treatment defined: oral pan-JAK inhibitor, 5-10 mg twice daily. RNA, once extracted, was reverse transcribed into cDNA for use as the sequencing template. The assay was immunoSEQ multiplex PCR, and TCRdb's table has in-frame clones only and misses some. This sample has more than 130,000 clones, with approximately 80% found just once. This specimen was CD8+ T cells sorted from blood, taken at week 4, from a patient treated with tofacitinib. These receptors all stem from a human donor with alopecia areata.

J is TRBJ2-5 and V is TRBV12-5; TRBD1 matches at 7 bases. CDR1 and CDR2 from the germline V gene are LGHNT and FRNRAP. V trimming: 3 bases; J trimming: 3 bases; junction bases outside the gene matches: 10. CDR3 length: 16 amino acids. The CDR3 DNA is TGTGCTAGTGGTTTCTCGCCAACCAGGGGGAAAGAGACCCAGTACTTC. Amino acids: CASGFSPTRGKETQYF.

This sequence joins TRBV5-4 and TRBJ2-7; D not certain. V shed 0 bases and J shed 4 bases, with 17 bases lying between them. This CDR3 is 16 amino acids long. Germline V lookup: CDR1 SGHNT, CDR2 YYREEE (reference sequence). The CDR3 spells CASSLGPIKMRYEQYF. For the CDR3, the DNA is TGTGCCAGCAGCTTGGGACCCATCAAGATGCGTTACGAGCAGTACTTC.

This clone has only one observation. The chain uses TRBV4-1 and TRBJ2-7; D gene ambiguous. This CDR3 is built from 13 residues. The V end was cut by 1 base, the J end by 6 bases, with 10 bases between. Germline V CDR1 and CDR2: MGHRA, YSYEKL. The CDR3 sequence: CASSQVILPEQYF. CDR3 DNA sequence: TGCGCCAGCAGCCAAGTTATACTCCCCGAGCAGTACTTC.

The CDR3 here is CASSPRDADEQYF. In nucleotides, the CDR3 is TGTGCCAGCAGCCCCCGGGACGCCGACGAGCAGTACTTC. The chain uses TRBV7-8 and TRBJ2-7; D is possibly TRBD1 or TRBD2 (5 bases each). V lost 5 bases to trimming and J lost 5 bases, with 13 bases between them. CDR1 is SGHVS, CDR2 FQNEAQ, per germline. The CDR3 totals 13 residues. Full variable domain (missing parts from reference TRBV7-8 and TRBJ2-7): GAGVSQSPRYKVAKRGQDVALRCDPISGHVSLFWYQQALGQGPEFLTYFQNEAQLDKSGLPSDRFFAERPEGSVSTLKIQRTQQEDSAVYLCASSPRDADEQYFGPGTRLTVT.

The chain links TRBV7-9 to TRBJ2-3; no clear D. This CDR3 has 15 residues. V gave up 2 bases and J gave up 0 bases, with 9 bases separating them. CDR1 and CDR2 (germline): SEHNR, FQNEAQ (reference sequence). The CDR3 loop reads CASSLSGTSTDTQYF. The CDR3 DNA reads as TGTGCCAGCAGCTTAAGTGGCACTAGCACAGATACGCAGTATTTT.

This clone came up a few times. V and J are TRBV5-1 and TRBJ2-7; D perhaps matches TRBD1 (6 bases). The CDR3 spans 16 residues. V dropped 4 bases and J dropped 3 bases, with 20 bases sitting between them. Germline CDR1 reads SGHRS; CDR2 reads YFSETQ. Here the CDR3 reads CASSLLQGRKGYEQYF. The CDR3 nucleotides read TGCGCCAGCAGCCTACTACAGGGACGAAAGGGCTACGAGCAGTACTTC.

This clone appeared a few times. Its ends do not fully match the called genes, so a read error is possible. The chain has TRBV7-9 and TRBJ2-1, with 8 positions matching TRBD2. The CDR3 sequence is 15 residues long. CDR1 and CDR2 (germline): SEHNR, FQNEAQ (reference sequence). The CDR3 DNA follows: TGTGCCAGCAGCTTAGGAGCGGGGGCCTACATTGAGCAGTTCTTC. The encoded protein is CASSLGAGAYIEQFF.

Notes on this clone: In the same sample, other DNA sequences code for this CDR3. This chain joins TRBV27 and TRBJ2-2, with D unresolved. The length of the CDR3 is 12 residues. Germline V CDR1 and CDR2: MNHEY, SMNVEV (reference sequence). V was trimmed by 5 bases and J by 5 bases, leaving 6 bases between them. The CDR3 loop reads CASSPNTGELFF. The CDR3 region has the DNA TGTGCCAGCAGTCCAAATACCGGGGAGCTGTTTTTT.

The genes are TRBV9 and TRBJ2-1; possible D gene TRBD2, 7 bases. The CDR3 spans 13 residues. Germline V gene data show CDR1 as SGDLS and CDR2 as YYNGEE. V shed 2 bases and J shed 7 bases, with 10 bases lying between them. The CDR3 is CASSVGGRNEQFF. The CDR3 coding sequence is TGTGCCAGCAGCGTCGGGGGGCGGAATGAGCAGTTCTTC.

The V call is TRBV29-1, the J call TRBJ2-5; the D gene is possibly TRBD2 (7 bases). Matching the DNA end better, TRBJ2-7 makes the J call doubtful. The V gene's germline CDR1 is SQVTM and CDR2 ANQGSEA. This CDR3 region has 13 residues. The CDR3 loop is CSGRGGDSYEQYF. CDR3 nucleotides: TGCAGCGGCAGAGGGGGGGATTCCTACGAGCAGTACTTC.

This chain links TRBV4-1 with TRBJ2-5; D uncertain. Germline CDR1 MGHRA, CDR2 YSYEKL. CDR3 size: 15 residues. The V end lost 1 base, the J end lost 5 bases, and 14 bases lay between the germline ends. This chain's CDR3 is CASSQVYASLETQYF. The CDR3 DNA is TGCGCCAGCAGCCAAGTGTACGCCTCGTTGGAGACCCAGTACTTC.

The chain uses TRBV27 and TRBJ2-7; 7 bases line up with TRBD1. This CDR3 comprises 15 residues. The junction had 12 bases not matched to a gene; V was cut back by 3 bases and J by 7 bases. CDR1 is MNHEY and CDR2 is SMNVEV in the germline V gene (reference sequence). CDR3 sequence reads: CASSFFPGGSGEQYF. The DNA of the CDR3 is TGTGCCAGCAGTTTCTTCCCAGGGGGATCGGGAGAGCAGTACTTC.

This clone occurred once. This sequence joins TRBV7-8 and TRBJ2-3, with 10 bases aligning to TRBD2. CDR1 is SGHVS and CDR2 is FQNEAQ in the germline V gene. Losses at the gene ends were 2 bases for V and 2 bases for J; bases not matched to a gene: 7. The length of the CDR3 is 17 residues. The CDR3 coding sequence is TGTGCCAGCAGCTTAACCGGACTAGCGGTCCCCACAGATACGCAGTATTTT. Translating it yields CASSLTGLAVPTDTQYF. The variable domain in full, with the rest retrieved from reference TRBV7-8 and TRBJ2-3, is GAGVSQSPRYKVAKRGQDVALRCDPISGHVSLFWYQQALGQGPEFLTYFQNEAQLDKSGLPSDRFFAERPEGSVSTLKIQRTQQEDSAVYLCASSLTGLAVPTDTQYFGPGTRLTVL.

This sequence joins TRBV13 and TRBJ2-1; D remains unclear. Germline V gene lookup returns CDR1 PRHDT and CDR2 FYEKMQ (reference sequence). This CDR3 spans 12 amino acids. Trimming took 2 bases from V and 9 from J, leaving 8 bases between them. The CDR3 protein is CASSLNSPEQFF. CDR3 DNA sequence: TGTGCCAGCAGCTTAAATTCCCCTGAGCAGTTCTTC.

The chain uses TRBV7-2 and TRBJ2-3; D is perhaps TRBD2 (5 bases). This CDR3 contains 15 residues. Germline CDR1 is SGHTA and CDR2 is FQGNSA. Deletions cut 2 bases from V and 2 bases from J, with 11 bases between. Here the CDR3 reads CASSLRRAVTDTQYF. In nucleotides, the CDR3 is TGTGCCAGCAGCTTACGGCGGGCGGTCACAGATACGCAGTATTTT.

This clone occurred once. The V call is TRBV27, the J call TRBJ2-7; 7 bases agree with TRBD1. V shed 0 bases and J 0 bases; nucleotides not matched to a gene: 2. The germline gives CDR1 MNHEY, CDR2 SMNVEV (reference sequence). This CDR3 is built from 15 residues. The CDR3 DNA reads as TGTGCCAGCAGTTTATCGTGGGACAGCTCCTACGAGCAGTACTTC. Its protein product is CASSLSWDSSYEQYF.

Comment on this clone: One junction end disagrees with the germline gene, perhaps due to a read error. V gene TRBV7-9 combines with J gene TRBJ2-7, with D perhaps TRBD1 (6 bases). The CDR3 is made up of 15 amino acids. The germline V gene encodes CDR1 SEHNR and CDR2 FQNEAQ (reference sequence). CDR3 region: CASSLAGQSSCEQYF. The CDR3 DNA sequence: TGTGCCAGCAGCTTAGCTGGACAGAGCTCCTGCGAGCAGTACTTC.

This chain joins TRBV4-1 and TRBJ1-1, with D uncertain. The V and J ends lost 0 bases and 2 bases respectively, with 13 bases between them. The CDR3 extends over 16 amino acids. CDR1 is MGHRA, CDR2 YSYEKL, per germline. Here the CDR3 reads CASSQDDIRYNTEAFF. Here the CDR3 DNA reads TGCGCCAGCAGCCAAGACGACATTCGCTATAACACTGAAGCTTTCTTT.

The J gene is TRBJ2-3, the V gene TRBV4-3; D might be TRBD1 (6 bases). Germline V CDR1 and CDR2: LGHNA, YSLEER. The ends were cut back, 1 base at V and 0 bases at J, with 11 bases in the middle. This CDR3 is built from 16 residues. CDR3 nucleotides: TGCGCCAGCAGCCAAGGTGTGGGGGCTAGCACAGATACGCAGTATTTT. It encodes CASSQGVGASTDTQYF.

The chain uses TRBV29-1 and TRBJ1-3, with D possibly TRBD1 on 5 matching bases. Trimming took 6 bases from V and 0 from J, leaving 12 bases between them. The CDR3 totals 14 residues. Germline V gene data show CDR1 as SQVTM and CDR2 as ANQGSEA. CDR3 sequence (DNA): TGCAGCGTCGCGTTGGGGGGCTCTGGAAACACCATATATTTT. Protein sequence: CSVALGGSGNTIYF.

V gene TRBV7-9 combines with J gene TRBJ2-7; tentatively, D is TRBD1 or TRBD2 (6 bases each). Trimming removed 0 bases at V and 5 bases at J, with 11 bases between. The CDR3 consists of 14 residues. CDR1 SEHNR and CDR2 FQNEAQ come from the germline V gene (reference sequence). This CDR3 reads CASSLAPGAHEQYF. As DNA, the CDR3 is TGTGCCAGCAGCTTAGCCCCGGGGGCACACGAGCAGTACTTC.

The V call is TRBV27, the J call TRBJ2-1, with a possible D match to TRBD1 (6 bases). Germline-derived CDR1 and CDR2 are MNHEY and SMNVEV (reference sequence). V gave up 3 bases and J gave up 2 bases, with 11 bases separating them. The CDR3 totals 15 residues. The CDR3 loop reads CASSLGQGPYNEQFF. CDR3 bases: TGTGCCAGCAGTTTGGGGCAGGGGCCCTACAATGAGCAGTTCTTC.

The chain has TRBV28 and TRBJ2-7; maybe TRBD2 (8 bases). In germline, CDR1 is MDHEN, CDR2 SYDVKM. The CDR3 runs 14 residues. Deletions cut 5 bases from V and 2 bases from J, with 13 bases between. This chain's CDR3 is CASSIAGQPYEQYF. The DNA of the CDR3 is TGTGCCAGCAGTATAGCGGGACAGCCCTACGAGCAGTACTTC.

The rearrangement joins TRBV5-1 to TRBJ2-7, with D unresolved. From germline, CDR1 is SGHRS and CDR2 YFSETQ. The V end was cut by 7 bases, the J end by 2 bases, with 16 bases between. The CDR3 has 14 residues. The CDR3 is CASGPWPSPYEQYF. CDR3 bases: TGCGCCAGCGGCCCTTGGCCATCCCCCTACGAGCAGTACTTC.

This chain joins TRBV9 and TRBJ1-5; 10 nucleotides match TRBD1. This CDR3 has 18 residues. Trimming removed 5 bases from V and 4 bases from J; junction bases left unmatched: 15. CDR1 is SGDLS, CDR2 YYNGEE, per germline. The CDR3 loop is CASRDTRDRGVRNQPQHF. The DNA for the CDR3 is TGTGCCAGCAGAGATACCCGGGACAGGGGAGTTAGGAATCAGCCCCAGCATTTT.

The J gene is TRBJ2-7, the V gene TRBV4-1; no reliable D call. The CDR3 extends over 16 amino acids. V was trimmed by 0 bases and J by 7 bases, leaving 19 bases between them. The germline gives CDR1 MGHRA, CDR2 YSYEKL. The CDR3 loop is CASSQEVAGFGFEQYF. The CDR3 coding sequence is TGCGCCAGCAGCCAAGAAGTTGCAGGCTTCGGTTTTGAGCAGTACTTC.

CDR3 protein: CASSSSGTSTDTQYF. For the CDR3, the DNA is TGTGCCAGCAGTTCCTCCGGGACTAGCACAGATACGCAGTATTTT. The rearrangement joins TRBV28 to TRBJ2-3, with a weak D call TRBD2 (6 bases). CDR3 size: 15 residues. V lost 4 bases and J 0 bases, leaving 11 bases between the germline ends. The germline CDR1 and CDR2 sequences are MDHEN and SYDVKM.

This chain links TRBV7-6 with TRBJ2-5; D is unclear. Germline CDR1 reads SGHVS; CDR2 reads FNYEAQ. The CDR3 covers 13 residues. With 5 bases removed from V and 7 bases from J, the gap between germline ends came to 14 bases. The CDR3 DNA is TGTGCCAGCAGCCACGCTTATAACGTGACCCAGTACTTC. Translated: CASSHAYNVTQYF.